These 25 T cell receptor beta chains were all obtained from the same sample, sequenced in a study of T cells in Graves' hyperthyroidism and ophthalmopathy. Researchers took RNA transcripts and amplified the TCR beta CDR3 regions from them. The HTBI primer set served for first-round RT-PCR of the TCR CDR3. A single record per CDR3 protein comes from TCRdb applying MiXCR to the multiplex PCR reads. The sample holds around 600,000 distinct CDR3 sequences, approximately 14% seen once. Input material: blood. Source of these receptors: a woman younger than 35 with Graves' ophthalmopathy.

This clonotype was recorded many times. The junction does not match germline at one end; this may be a read error. The CDR3 region has the DNA TGTGCTAGCAGCTTAAGAGGGGGGAGCTCAGATACGCAGTATTTT. Residues: CASSLRGGSSDTQYF. This sequence joins TRBV7-7 and TRBJ2-3; D is perhaps TRBD1 or TRBD2 (6 bases each). This CDR3 spans 15 amino acids. Per germline, CDR1 SSHAT and CDR2 FNYEAQ (reference sequence).

This clonotype was observed a few times. The rearrangement joins TRBV20-1 to TRBJ1-3; the match to TRBD1 covers 10 bases. The CDR3 runs to 15 residues. V dropped 6 bases and J dropped 3; count of bases not matched to a gene: 8. Germline loops: CDR1 DFQATT, CDR2 SNEGSKA (reference sequence). The CDR3 DNA is TGCAGTGCAACTTCCGGGACAGGGGTTGGAAACACCATATATTTT. This codes for CSATSGTGVGNTIYF.

This clonotype was seen many times. The J gene is TRBJ2-3, the V gene TRBV3-1, with D possibly matching TRBD2 (6 bases). The CDR3 consists of 14 residues. V shed 0 bases and J shed 6 bases, with 10 bases lying between them. Germline CDR1 LGHDT, CDR2 YNNKEL (reference sequence). CDR3 loop: CASSQEGAGDTQYF. The CDR3 bases are TGTGCCAGCAGCCAAGAAGGCGCGGGGGATACGCAGTATTTT.

J is TRBJ2-4 and V is TRBV20-1, with 7 bases that match TRBD1. Germline CDR1 is DFQATT and CDR2 is SNEGSKA (reference sequence). Trimming took 6 bases from V and 5 from J; bases not matched to a gene: 13. There are 15 residues in the CDR3. This CDR3 is CSAVLTGHLQNIQYF. In DNA form, the CDR3 reads TGCAGTGCCGTATTGACAGGGCACTTACAAAACATTCAGTACTTC.

This clonotype was observed many times. The gene calls are TRBV28 and TRBJ1-5, with TRBD1 as a possible D gene (5 bases). The CDR3 contains 16 residues. Germline V CDR1 and CDR2: MDHEN, SYDVKM. V lost 5 bases and J 1 base, leaving 15 bases between the germline ends. The CDR3 loop is CASSTTGKGSNQPQHF. The CDR3 DNA is TGTGCCAGCAGTACTACCGGGAAGGGGAGCAATCAGCCCCAGCATTTT. The full variable domain, completed using reference TRBV28 and TRBJ1-5, is DVKVTQSSRYLVKRTGEKVFLECVQDMDHENMFWYRQDPGLGLRLIYFSYDVKMKEKGDIPEGYSVSREKKERFSLILESASTNQTSMYLCASSTTGKGSNQPQHFGDGTRLSIL.

In its sample, this clonotype was seen many times. The chain employs TRBV20-1 and TRBJ2-1, with 14 bases fitting TRBD2. V shed 5 bases, J shed 9 bases, and the junction held 18 bases outside the gene matches. The CDR3 length is 18 residues. Per the germline V gene, CDR1 is DFQATT and CDR2 is SNEGSKA (reference sequence). As DNA, the CDR3 is TGCAGTGCTTCCTCCCTCCTGACTAGCGGGAGGGCCTTAGGTGAGCAGTTCTTC. This gives the protein CSASSLLTSGRALGEQFF.

This clonotype appeared many times. The gene calls are TRBV5-1 and TRBJ2-1, with 12 bases identical to TRBD2. Germline CDR1 and CDR2: SGHRS and YFSETQ. The CDR3 is 21 amino acids. V was clipped by 1 base and J by 1 base; unmatched bases: 15. CDR3 sequence: CASSLTLTSSSGRASYNEQFF. The DNA of the CDR3 is TGCGCCAGCAGCTTGACCCTTACATCTTCTAGCGGGAGGGCTTCCTACAATGAGCAGTTCTTC. The full variable domain, in which reference TRBV5-1 and TRBJ2-1 provide the parts outside the CDR3, is KAGVTQTPRYLIKTRGQQVTLSCSPISGHRSVSWYQQTPGQGLQFLFEYFSETQRNKGNFPGRFSGRQFSNSRSEMNVSTLELGDSALYLCASSLTLTSSSGRASYNEQFFGPGTRLTVL.

This clonotype was counted ten times or more. The chain uses TRBV28 and TRBJ1-2, with D unclear. V was trimmed by 6 bases and J by 6 bases, leaving 8 bases between them. This CDR3 spans 11 amino acids. Germline V CDR1 and CDR2: MDHEN, SYDVKM. The CDR3 bases are TGTGCCAGCAGAGATAGGGATGGCTACACCTTC. It translates to CASRDRDGYTF.

This clonotype was seen at least ten times. V is TRBV12-3 or TRBV12-4 and J is TRBJ2-7; 7 positions agree with TRBD2. Unmatched junction bases numbered 16, after V lost 1 base and J lost 7 bases. The CDR3 has 17 amino acids. The CDR3 DNA follows: TGTGCCAGCAGTTTAGGATCCCCGGCTAGCGGTGCGGGGGAGCAGTACTTC. This sequence encodes CASSLGSPASGAGEQYF.

This clonotype was observed many times. The chain recombines TRBV28 with TRBJ2-2; D assignment may be TRBD1 or TRBD2 (6 bases each). CDR3 size: 15 residues. CDR1 is MDHEN and CDR2 is SYDVKM in the germline V gene. The germline V and J ends were trimmed by 4 bases and 4 bases, with 13 bases remaining between them. CDR3 DNA: TGTGCCAGCAGTTCGCCGGGGGCGGGCACCGGGGAGCTGTTTTTT. This codes for CASSSPGAGTGELFF.

This clonotype was observed a few times. V is TRBV6-1 and J is TRBJ2-5, with 12 bases lining up with TRBD2. The length of the CDR3 is 16 residues. The trim removed 8 bases at V and 4 bases at J, leaving 11 bases unmatched. Looked up from germline, CDR1 is MNHNS and CDR2 is SASEGT. The CDR3 DNA reads as TGTGCCAGCCGGGACAGCGGACTAGCGGGAAGAGAGACCCAGTACTTC. Translated: CASRDSGLAGRETQYF.

The gene calls are TRBV24-1 and TRBJ2-3, with D unresolved. Germline-derived CDR1 and CDR2 are KGHDR and SFDVKD. The CDR3 runs 11 residues. V gave up 9 bases and J gave up 0 bases, with 3 bases separating them. The CDR3 here is CATGSTDTQYF. Here the CDR3 DNA reads TGTGCCACCGGAAGCACAGATACGCAGTATTTT.

Many counts were recorded for this clonotype. This rearrangement joins TRBV2 to TRBJ2-7; D ambiguous. Trimming took off 5 bases at V and 0 bases at J, with 11 bases between the two ends. CDR1 and CDR2 from the germline V gene are SNHLY and FYNNEI. The CDR3 loop spans 14 amino acids. As DNA, the CDR3 is TGTGCCAGCAGTATGGGGTCACTCTCCTACGAGCAGTACTTC. Encoded protein: CASSMGSLSYEQYF.

Ten or more counts support this clonotype. This chain uses TRBV2 with TRBJ2-3, with 9 bases lining up with TRBD2. CDR1 is SNHLY, CDR2 FYNNEI, per germline. After removal of 3 bases from V and 1 base from J, the junction contained 11 bases not matched to a gene. There are 18 residues in the CDR3. As DNA, the CDR3 is TGTGCCAGCAGTGACCCCCTCATCCCTAGCGGGGGCACAGATACGCAGTATTTT. Translating gives CASSDPLIPSGGTDTQYF.

This clonotype has a count of ten or more. The V gene is TRBV7-9, the J gene TRBJ2-5; D not certain. The germline V gene has CDR1 SEHNR and CDR2 FQNEAQ (reference sequence). Trimming shortened V by 0 bases and J by 4 bases, and 15 bases separated the two germline ends. CDR3 length: 16 residues. The CDR3 protein is CASSLAGAARRETQYF. DNA of the CDR3: TGTGCCAGCAGCTTAGCAGGCGCTGCACGAAGAGAGACCCAGTACTTC.

As for this clonotype: This may come from a read error, since a much larger clone is one base off. The V and J genes are TRBV27 and TRBJ1-6; tentative D call: TRBD1 (6 bases). Per the germline V gene, CDR1 is MNHEY and CDR2 is SMNVEV (reference sequence). V dropped 7 bases and J dropped 6 bases, with 16 bases sitting between them. CDR3 length: 15 amino acids. CDR3: CASNARQDANSPLHF. The CDR3 DNA is TGTGCCAGCAATGCACGACAGGATGCTAATTCACCCCTCCACTTT.

CDR3 residues: CASSRGLAGPNEQYF. The CDR3 DNA reads TGTGCCAGCAGCCGGGGACTAGCGGGCCCCAATGAGCAGTACTTC. This chain links TRBV11-2 with TRBJ2-1, with 12 bases aligning to TRBD2. The DNA matches TRBJ2-7 better at its end, which makes the J call doubtful. Germline V gene sequence: CDR1 SGHAT, CDR2 FQNNGV. CDR3 length: 15 amino acids.

Ten or more counts support this clonotype. The rearrangement joins TRBV3-1 to TRBJ1-2; D is possibly TRBD1 (5 bases). Trimming removed 0 bases from V and 4 bases from J, with 9 bases in between. The CDR3 consists of 14 residues. Germline V gene data show CDR1 as LGHDT and CDR2 as YNNKEL (reference sequence). The CDR3 bases are TGTGCCAGCAGCCAAGATGGGGGAGGCTATGGCTACACCTTC. Encoded protein: CASSQDGGGYGYTF.

This clonotype was observed a few times. This chain's CDR3 is CATSRFRTSQGIRSNQPQHF. The CDR3 DNA follows: TGTGCCACCAGCAGATTTCGGACTTCCCAGGGGATTAGAAGCAATCAGCCCCAGCATTTT. The chain has TRBV15 and TRBJ1-5, with a weak D call TRBD1 (6 bases). The CDR3 has 20 residues. Trimming removed 2 bases at V and 1 base at J, with 24 bases between. Germline V gene data show CDR1 as LNHNV and CDR2 as YYDKDF (reference sequence).

This clonotype was seen a few times. The chain recombines TRBV7-9 with TRBJ1-4; TRBD1 aligns across 7 bases. CDR3 length: 15 amino acids. Germline lookup yields CDR1 SEHNR and CDR2 FQNEAQ (reference sequence). The ends lost 1 base at V and 7 bases at J; junction bases unmatched: 6. CDR3 region: CASSLGGGAAEKLFF. The CDR3 DNA follows: TGTGCCAGCAGCTTAGGAGGGGGCGCGGCTGAAAAACTGTTTTTT.

This clonotype was observed many times. The chain has TRBV6-5 and TRBJ1-2, with D hard to call. Germline V CDR1 and CDR2: MNHEY, SVGAGI. V was clipped by 2 bases and J by 4 bases, with 8 bases between them. This CDR3 has 13 residues. DNA for the CDR3: TGTGCCAGCAGTTACCCGGGAAGCTATGGCTACACCTTC. Its protein product is CASSYPGSYGYTF.

V is TRBV6-7 and J is TRBJ2-1, with D uncertain. TRBV6-7 is flagged as an ORF with uncertain function. V dropped 2 bases and J dropped 0 bases, with 11 bases sitting between them. The CDR3 is made up of 16 amino acids. The CDR3 is CASSYRAEVSYNEQFF. Here the CDR3 DNA reads TGTGCCAGCAGTTACCGGGCCGAAGTCTCCTACAATGAGCAGTTCTTC.

This clonotype was seen ten or more times. The gene calls are TRBV30 and TRBJ2-7, with 12 bases fitting TRBD2. This CDR3 has 13 amino acids. Germline CDR1 is GTSNPN and CDR2 is SVGIG (reference sequence). CDR3: CALSSGRAWEQYF. The CDR3 nucleotides read TGTGCTTTGTCTAGCGGGAGGGCTTGGGAGCAGTACTTC. Complete variable domain (other parts from reference TRBV30 and TRBJ2-7): SQTIHQWPATLVQPVGSPLSLECTVEGTSNPNLYWYRQAAGRGLQLLFYSVGIGQISSEVPQNLSASRPQDRQFILSSKKLLLSDSGFYLCALSSGRAWEQYFGPGTRLTVT.

Ten or more counts support this clonotype. This chain connects TRBV28 to TRBJ2-7; 9 nucleotides match TRBD2. Germline V lookup: CDR1 MDHEN, CDR2 SYDVKM. This CDR3 has 14 residues. The V segment lost 4 bases and the J segment 3 bases; nucleotides outside the gene matches: 4. The CDR3 coding sequence is TGTGCCAGCAGTTCCCGACTAGCGGACTACGAGCAGTACTTC. Protein sequence: CASSSRLADYEQYF.

CDR3 coding DNA: TGTGCCAGCAGTTACCCCCTTCGTTTAACCTACGAGCAGTACTTC. Its protein product is CASSYPLRLTYEQYF. The chain uses TRBV6-5 and TRBJ2-7, with D unresolved. CDR3 length: 15 amino acids. V was cut by 2 bases and J by 2 bases, with 13 bases left in between. The germline gives CDR1 MNHEY, CDR2 SVGAGI.